This T cell receptor beta chain appears in the sequencing data of a study of shared clonotypes between healthy human individuals. The CDR3 spans 15 residues. V lost 3 bases to trimming and J lost 3 bases; unmatched junction nucleotides: 6. Germline V gene sequence: CDR1 SGHNT, CDR2 YYREEE (reference sequence). Assay used: immunoSEQ multiplex PCR; TCRdb lists only in-frame clones, some missing. The profile shows about 1 million clones, roughly 70% of them singletons. The rearrangement joins TRBV5-4 to TRBJ2-3; TRBD1 matches at 8 bases. The sequenced sample was memory CD4+ T cells sorted from blood. Subset reported: CD45RA-negative fraction. The TCR originated in a man aged 18 to 30 in good health. The CDR3 DNA is TGTGCCAGCAGCTCAGACAGGGGTTGGACAGATACGCAGTATTTT. Protein sequence: CASSSDRGWTDTQYF.